The 15 T cell receptor beta chains below come from one sample, sequenced in a study of T cells after yellow fever vaccination. Each CDR3 protein is one row after TCRdb ran MiXCR on the 5' RACE reads. The sample carries some 350,000 distinct CDR3 sequences, almost 4% recorded once. The input for sequencing was PBMCs, taken 5 days after the yellow fever booster vaccination. The receptors shown here come from a man younger than 30 who received the YFV17D yellow fever vaccine.

At least ten counts were recorded for this clonotype. The chain couples TRBV6-1 to TRBJ1-2; D possibly corresponds to TRBD1 (6 bases). V was clipped by 7 bases and J by 4 bases, with 19 bases between them. This CDR3 comprises 15 residues. Germline V gene sequence: CDR1 MNHNS, CDR2 SASEGT. CDR3 region: CASNPGQGRSYGYTF. The CDR3 region has the DNA TGTGCCAGCAACCCGGGACAAGGACGGAGCTATGGCTACACCTTC.

This clonotype was counted only a few times. The V and J genes are TRBV6-4 and TRBJ2-1, with D possibly TRBD2 on 5 matching bases. The CDR3 contains 16 residues. V shed 1 base and J shed 1 base, with 11 bases lying between them. Germline lookup yields CDR1 MRHNA and CDR2 SNTAGT. The CDR3 DNA follows: TGTGCCAGCAGTGACTATCCAGCGGCTTCCTACAATGAGCAGTTCTTC. It translates to CASSDYPAASYNEQFF.

This clonotype came up once. An end of the junction differs from the germline gene, which may be a read error. The rearrangement links TRBV10-3 to TRBJ2-6, with D perhaps TRBD1 or TRBD2 (5 bases each). Germline V CDR1 and CDR2: ENHRY, SYGVKD. CDR3 size: 17 residues. CDR3 coding DNA: TGTGCCATCAGTGAGGACCTTTCGATCTCTGGGGGCAACGTCCTGACTTTC. As protein: CAISEDLSISGGNVLTF.

This clonotype was counted many times. CDR3 region: CASTPDWQRELFF. CDR3 DNA sequence: TGTGCCAGCACCCCGGACTGGCAAAGGGAGCTGTTTTTT. This rearrangement joins TRBV11-2 to TRBJ2-2; D perhaps matches TRBD2 (5 bases). Between the trimmed V and J ends, which lost 7 bases and 9 bases, there was a span of 15 bases. CDR1 SGHAT and CDR2 FQNNGV come from the germline V gene. The CDR3 runs 13 residues.

This clonotype was seen a handful of times. The chain recombines TRBV2 with TRBJ1-4; tentatively, D is TRBD1 (6 bases). This CDR3 comprises 14 residues. Looked up from germline, CDR1 is SNHLY and CDR2 is FYNNEI. V dropped 2 bases and J dropped 8 bases, with 12 bases sitting between them. The CDR3 here is CASSESRGGEKLFF. CDR3 sequence (DNA): TGTGCCAGCAGTGAAAGCAGGGGAGGGGAAAAACTGTTTTTT.

This clonotype appeared many times. CDR3 in amino acids: CASSQDRAYEQYF. The CDR3 DNA reads TGTGCCAGCAGCCAAGACAGAGCCTACGAGCAGTACTTC. The V gene is TRBV11-2, the J gene TRBJ2-7, with D possibly matching TRBD1 (5 bases). Germline CDR1 SGHAT, CDR2 FQNNGV. V dropped 5 bases and J dropped 2 bases, with 10 bases sitting between them. The length of the CDR3 is 13 residues.

V gene TRBV12-3 or TRBV12-4 combines with J gene TRBJ1-3; D gene ambiguous. V was clipped by 5 bases and J by 0 bases, with 17 bases between them. CDR3 length: 17 amino acids. The CDR3 DNA follows: TGTGCCAGCAGTGTCCTCGGCCGGCGTGTCTCTGGAAACACCATATATTTT. Translation: CASSVLGRRVSGNTIYF.

This chain connects TRBV12-3 or TRBV12-4 to TRBJ1-6; TRBD1 aligns across 9 bases. This CDR3 spans 15 amino acids. With 7 bases clipped from V and 7 bases from J, the junction kept 8 bases outside the gene matches. In nucleotides, the CDR3 is TGTGCCAGCACCTACGGGACAGGGAAAAATTCACCCCTCCACTTT. This codes for CASTYGTGKNSPLHF.

This clonotype was recorded a few times. The chain employs TRBV20-1 and TRBJ1-2, with a tentative D call TRBD1 (5 bases). CDR1 and CDR2 from the germline V gene are DFQATT and SNEGSKA (reference sequence). Trimming left V 6 bases short and J 3 bases short, with 17 bases between. This CDR3 spans 14 amino acids. The CDR3: CSAVQEGSDYGYTF. Here the CDR3 DNA reads TGCAGTGCAGTACAGGAAGGATCAGACTATGGCTACACCTTC.

This clonotype was recorded a few times. This chain connects TRBV2 to TRBJ1-5; no definite D call. Trimming removed 1 base at V and 9 bases at J, with 13 bases between. The CDR3 is 14 amino acids. Germline lookup yields CDR1 SNHLY and CDR2 FYNNEI. The CDR3 spells CASSEGDWWAPQHF. In DNA, the CDR3 is TGTGCCAGCAGTGAAGGAGACTGGTGGGCGCCCCAGCATTTT.

This clonotype occurred many times. The chain links TRBV5-1 to TRBJ1-1, with D tentatively TRBD1 (6 bases). CDR3 length: 15 residues. CDR1 is SGHRS, CDR2 YFSETQ, per germline. The V end was cut by 0 bases, the J end by 1 base, with 10 bases between. CDR3 nucleotide sequence: TGCGCCAGCAGCTTGGGTCCGGGGGCGAACACTGAAGCTTTCTTT. This codes for CASSLGPGANTEAFF.

The chain is built from TRBV9 and TRBJ1-2; no definite D call. With 4 bases removed from V and 3 bases from J, the gap between germline ends came to 10 bases. Germline lookup yields CDR1 SGDLS and CDR2 YYNGEE. This CDR3 spans 13 amino acids. CDR3 DNA: TGTGCCAGCAGCCGTGACCGATACTATGGCTACACCTTC. Its protein product is CASSRDRYYGYTF.

A few counts support this clonotype. The rearrangement joins TRBV5-1 to TRBJ2-4; D is unclear. CDR3 length equals 17 residues. The germline V gene has CDR1 SGHRS and CDR2 YFSETQ. Trimming took off 0 bases at V and 0 bases at J, with 13 bases between the two ends. This CDR3 is CASSLVGSLLAKNIQYF. The CDR3 bases are TGCGCCAGCAGCTTGGTCGGGTCTCTCCTAGCCAAAAACATTCAGTACTTC.

This clonotype was found a few times. The chain is built from TRBV20-1 and TRBJ2-5; 7 bases are shared with TRBD2. V gave up 0 bases and J gave up 4 bases; unmatched junction bases: 5. The CDR3 sequence is 14 residues long. Per germline, CDR1 DFQATT and CDR2 SNEGSKA (reference sequence). The CDR3 region is CSARESGKGETQYF. For the CDR3, the DNA is TGCAGTGCTAGAGAAAGCGGGAAGGGAGAGACCCAGTACTTC.

Only a few counts were recorded for this clonotype. The rearrangement uses TRBV3-1 and TRBJ2-1, with 10 nucleotides matching TRBD2. J lost 0 bases, V lost 3 bases, and 11 bases had no gene match. CDR1 is LGHDT, CDR2 YNNKEL, per germline (reference sequence). This CDR3 comprises 19 residues. This chain's CDR3 is CASSHQGASGGPSYNEQFF. The DNA of the CDR3 is TGTGCCAGCAGCCACCAGGGGGCTAGCGGGGGACCCTCCTACAATGAGCAGTTCTTC.